The clone carrying this TCR beta chain appeared once. The antigen is not known. The data were taken from a study of OX40 agonist ivuxolimab in advanced cancers. Profiled with immunoSEQ multiplex PCR; TCRdb holds only in-frame clones, not every one. The data contain 40,000 or so clones, 90% to 95% of them seen just once; the ten biggest clones take up 20% to 25%. The CDR3 sequence is 15 residues long. The V end was cut by 5 bases, the J end by 3 bases, with 16 bases between. Germline V CDR1 and CDR2: SGHNT, YENEEA. Study results and caveats: With doses of 0.1 to 3.0 mg/kg, CD4+ and CD8+ blood T cells had undergone clonal expansion by week 6. Also showing low normalized T-cell clonal expansion were some of the nonresponders.

Specimen: CD4+ or CD8+ T cells sorted from blood, collected in a trial of the OX40 agonist ivuxolimab. The chain joins TRBV11-3 to TRBJ1-2; D is ambiguous. This receptor was taken from an adult with an advanced solid tumor such as melanoma, head and neck, liver or kidney cancer. CDR3 residues: CASSAGRSGDYGYTF. The CDR3, as DNA: TGTGCCAGCAGCGCCGGGAGAAGCGGCGACTATGGCTACACCTTC. Complete variable domain (other parts from reference TRBV11-3 and TRBJ1-2): EAGVVQSPRYKIIEKKQPVAFWCNPISGHNTLYWYLQNLGQGPELLIRYENEEAVDDSQLPKDRFSAERLKGVDSTLKIQPAELGDSAVYLCASSAGRSGDYGYTFGSGTRLTVV.